The sequence of this TCR beta chain was determined in a study of regulatory T cells in long-lasting Graves disease. In the study overall: Antithyroid drug exposure in newly diagnosed Graves' patients had lasted under 3 months.

Remarks on this clonotype: The antigen is not known.

CDR3-region Arm-PCR and iRepertoire HTBI primers produced the TCR beta libraries. TCRdb redid the calling of the multiplex PCR reads with MiXCR, one entry per CDR3 protein. This sample yields under 400,000 distinct CDR3 sequences, of which 15% to 20% are seen a single time; about 32% belongs to the top ten. The ends were cut back, 6 bases at V and 0 bases at J, with 9 bases in the middle. The CDR3 extends over 14 amino acids. CDR1 and CDR2 (germline): MNHEY, SVGEGT. Study-wide results and caveats: No thyroid tissue was studied; the work used peripheral blood only.

Time point here: newly diagnosed GD, antithyroid drugs for less than 3 months. Construction of the TCR library relied on RNA isolated from PBMCs. This sample also belongs to another study, concerning T cells in Graves' hyperthyroidism and ophthalmopathy. Turning to that study: Peripheral blood also featured most of the thyroid clonotypes expanded above 0.001. In the analysis, a 13 V-J model separated ophthalmopathy from stable hyperthyroidism.

Here the sequenced sample was peripheral blood mononuclear cells (PBMCs), taken at new diagnosis, from a patient treated with antithyroid drugs. The TCR sequence derives from a man aged 35 to 55 with Graves disease. This chain links TRBV6-2 or TRBV6-3 with TRBJ2-1; no firm D call. CDR3 nucleotides: TGTGCCAGCAGGTTAGGTGGCTCCTACAATGAGCAGTTCTTC. Translating it yields CASRLGGSYNEQFF.